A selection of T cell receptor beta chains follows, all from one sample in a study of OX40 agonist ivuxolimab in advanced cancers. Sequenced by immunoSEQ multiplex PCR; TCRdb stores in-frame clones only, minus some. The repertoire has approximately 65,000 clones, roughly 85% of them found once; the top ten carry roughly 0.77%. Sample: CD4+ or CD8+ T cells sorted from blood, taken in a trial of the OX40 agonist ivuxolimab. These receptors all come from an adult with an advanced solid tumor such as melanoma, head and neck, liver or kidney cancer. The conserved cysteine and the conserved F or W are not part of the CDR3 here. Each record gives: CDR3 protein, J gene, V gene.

cdr3_aa: ASSRTGGNQPQH
j_call: TRBJ1-5
v_call: TRBV5-6

cdr3_aa: SVEVSATYEQY
j_call: TRBJ2-7
v_call: TRBV29-1

cdr3_aa: ASSRTGGNTEAF
j_call: TRBJ1-1
v_call: TRBV5-1

cdr3_aa: ASSRGLGLGYGYT
j_call: TRBJ1-2
v_call: TRBV6-5

cdr3_aa: ASINPDTWGYT
j_call: TRBJ1-2
v_call: TRBV5-6

cdr3_aa: ASSRERAGANVLT
j_call: TRBJ2-6
v_call: TRBV14

cdr3_aa: ASSSFRVGGKLF
j_call: TRBJ1-4
v_call: TRBV5-8

cdr3_aa: ASSLGGQGKENIQY
j_call: TRBJ2-4
v_call: TRBV5-1

cdr3_aa: ASSYSSRTGGETQY
j_call: TRBJ2-5
v_call: TRBV6-5

cdr3_aa: ASSFTAGVDTEAF
j_call: TRBJ1-1
v_call: TRBV11-2

cdr3_aa: ASATKGEKLF
j_call: TRBJ1-4
v_call: TRBV28

cdr3_aa: ASSSGPSYEQY
j_call: TRBJ2-7
v_call: TRBV7-3

cdr3_aa: ASSRDRQETQY
j_call: TRBJ2-5
v_call: TRBV7-2

cdr3_aa: ASIDTRGVNYGYT
j_call: TRBJ1-2
v_call: TRBV19

cdr3_aa: ASSMGRSGYT
j_call: TRBJ1-2
v_call: TRBV6-5

cdr3_aa: ASSEGAQVGNTEAF
j_call: TRBJ1-1
v_call: TRBV9

cdr3_aa: ASSVGSPYNEQF
j_call: TRBJ2-1
v_call: TRBV9

cdr3_aa: ASRAGTGNEKLF
j_call: TRBJ1-4
v_call: TRBV5-1

cdr3_aa: ASARASDTQY
j_call: TRBJ2-3
v_call: TRBV5-1

cdr3_aa: ASSTATGGTEQF
j_call: TRBJ2-1
v_call: TRBV19

cdr3_aa: ASSLDGNSGNTIY
j_call: TRBJ1-3
v_call: TRBV7-3

cdr3_aa: ASSQAVYEQY
j_call: TRBJ2-7
v_call: TRBV14

cdr3_aa: ASSVGDRNTEAF
j_call: TRBJ1-1
v_call: TRBV11-2

cdr3_aa: ASTSRGTESEQF
j_call: TRBJ2-1
v_call: TRBV6-1

cdr3_aa: ASSLSGRARNEQF
j_call: TRBJ2-1
v_call: TRBV7-9

cdr3_aa: AWGLSGNTIY
j_call: TRBJ1-3
v_call: TRBV30

cdr3_aa: AISQDGQKEKLF
j_call: TRBJ1-4
v_call: TRBV10-3

cdr3_aa: ASSLSPGTRVDGRVLLAKNIQY
j_call: TRBJ2-4
v_call: TRBV28

cdr3_aa: ASSLTWDRSTEAF
j_call: TRBJ1-1
v_call: TRBV5-1

cdr3_aa: ASSLVQGSHEQF
j_call: TRBJ2-1
v_call: TRBV5-1

cdr3_aa: ASSLHPDRAGNTIY
j_call: TRBJ1-3
v_call: TRBV9

cdr3_aa: ASSYSKGGFTEAF
j_call: TRBJ1-1
v_call: TRBV6-5

cdr3_aa: ASSLAGTRDTQY
j_call: TRBJ2-3
v_call: TRBV5-1

cdr3_aa: ASSKTGGAANTGELF
j_call: TRBJ2-2
v_call: TRBV5-5

cdr3_aa: ASSPMGGLTGANVLT
j_call: TRBJ2-6
v_call: TRBV14

cdr3_aa: ASSATDTQY
j_call: TRBJ2-3
v_call: TRBV7-3

cdr3_aa: ASSRQGARTDTQY
j_call: TRBJ2-3
v_call: TRBV7-3

cdr3_aa: ASYSLSGELF
j_call: TRBJ2-2
v_call: TRBV6-4

cdr3_aa: ASSKPTGEGTGELF
j_call: TRBJ2-2
v_call: TRBV21-1

cdr3_aa: ASSSGGFARVEQY
j_call: TRBJ2-7
v_call: TRBV28

cdr3_aa: ASSVGTAQETQY
j_call: TRBJ2-5
v_call: TRBV6-1

cdr3_aa: ASSPTDSNQPQH
j_call: TRBJ1-5
v_call: TRBV28

cdr3_aa: ASREGAYNEQF
j_call: TRBJ2-1
v_call: TRBV28

cdr3_aa: ASSLFYGYT
j_call: TRBJ1-2
v_call: TRBV7-2

cdr3_aa: ASSFEGAGTGELF
j_call: TRBJ2-2
v_call: TRBV11-2

cdr3_aa: ASSLVENYGYT
j_call: TRBJ1-2
v_call: TRBV28

cdr3_aa: ASSDTGRTREQF
j_call: TRBJ2-1
v_call: TRBV6-1